These T cell receptor beta chains were read from a single sample in a study of T cells in tuberculosis. TCRdb keeps only in-frame clones here, not all; method: immunoSEQ multiplex PCR. The repertoire has about 40,000 clones, around 94% of them found once; the top ten carry more than 4%. Sequencing was performed on PBMCs, taken at tuberculosis diagnosis. The source of these receptors is an adult with tuberculosis. Each CDR3 is given with its conserved first and last residue. A D gene is named only where the DNA matches it firmly. Only part of the rows carry a size: once, few, many, or a class if the clone is expanded.

>.|TRBV5-6|.|TRBJ1-2
TGTGCCAGCAGCATCGGACATAACTATGGCTACACCTTC
CASSIGHNYGYTF
>.|TRBV6-6|once|TRBJ1-1
TGTGCCAGCAGGCCTCCAAGGGGCCTGAACACTGAAGCTTTCTTT
CASRPPRGLNTEAFF
>TRBD1|TRBV6-5|.|TRBJ1-1
TGTGCCAGCAGTTACCTCGGGCAGGGGGCCACTGAAGCTTTCTTT
CASSYLGQGATEAFF
>.|TRBV28|.|TRBJ2-7
TGTGCCAGCAGGTCAGGCCCCTACGAGCAGTACTTC
CASRSGPYEQYF
>.|TRBV2|.|TRBJ2-3
TGTGCCAGCAGCTTTAGCACAGATACGCAGTATTTT
CASSFSTDTQYF
>.|TRBV19|.|TRBJ1-4
TGTGCCAGTAGTGTACACCGGGAGCCTGAGAATGAAAAACTGTTTTTT
CASSVHREPENEKLFF
>.|TRBV11-2|.|TRBJ1-6
TGTGCCAGCAGCTCGAATTCACCCCTCCACTTT
CASSSNSPLHF
>TRBD2|TRBV5-1|.|TRBJ2-1
TGCGCCAGCAGCTTATTGCCAGCGGGGGACGGGAATGAGCAGTTCTTC
CASSLLPAGDGNEQFF
>.|TRBV2|.|TRBJ1-4
TGTGCCAGCAGTGAAAGGAAGACAAGACCAGGAGAAAAACTGTTTTTT
CASSERKTRPGEKLFF
>TRBD1|TRBV7-2|.|TRBJ2-7
TGTGCCAGCAGCCCTTCCGACAGGGAGACCTACGAGCAGTACTTC
CASSPSDRETYEQYF
>.|TRBV4-1|.|TRBJ1-2
TGCGCCAGCAGCCAAGTACTTAGGTCGGAGACGTCCGGCTATGGCTACACCTTC
CASSQVLRSETSGYGYTF
>TRBD1|TRBV28|.|TRBJ1-2
TGTGCCAGCAGCCGCCCCGGGACAGGGTCCCTTGATGGCTACACCTTC
CASSRPGTGSLDGYTF
>.|TRBV29-1|.|TRBJ2-7
TGCAGCGTTGAGGGGCCCCCCGCTCAGCAGTACTTC
CSVEGPPAQQYF
>.|TRBV11-2|.|TRBJ2-7
TGTGCCAGCAGCTTAGTAGGATTACGGGTACACGAGCAGTACTTC
CASSLVGLRVHEQYF
>TRBD2|TRBV5-1|.|TRBJ2-7
TGCGCCAGCAGCACCCGGTCCGGGGGGATCTACGAGCAGTACTTC
CASSTRSGGIYEQYF
>TRBD1|TRBV9|.|TRBJ1-1
TGTGCCAGCAGCCCTCCATTGGGGACAGGCGTCGGGAACACTGAAGCTTTCTTT
CASSPPLGTGVGNTEAFF
>.|TRBV4-3|.|TRBJ1-2
TGCGCCAGCAGCCAATCCGGGGGGAACTATGGCTACACCTTC
CASSQSGGNYGYTF
>TRBD1|TRBV28|.|TRBJ1-6
TGTGCCAGCAGCCTACAGGGGGCGCGTTCACCCCTCCACTTT
CASSLQGARSPLHF
>TRBD1|TRBV28|once|TRBJ2-1
TGTGCCAGCAGTTTCCGCGGCAGGGGGCAAGTCAATGAGCAGTTCTTC
CASSFRGRGQVNEQFF
>.|TRBV28|.|TRBJ2-5
TGTGCCAGCACTTCCCTTGGTAGACAAGAGACCCAGTACTTC
CASTSLGRQETQYF
>TRBD1|TRBV6-4|few|TRBJ1-2
TGTGCCAGCAGTGCCACGGGGGGACAGGGGGCGTCTGGCTACACCTTC
CASSATGGQGASGYTF
>TRBD1|TRBV10-3|.|TRBJ2-1
TGTGCCATCATGCCACAGGGGTCCGTTAGAAATGAGCAGTTCTTC
CAIMPQGSVRNEQFF
>TRBD2|TRBV18|.|TRBJ2-1
TGTGCCAGCTCACCACCGGGAGGGTGGGGTCGGTCTCCCGACAATGAGCAGTTCTTC
CASSPPGGWGRSPDNEQFF
>TRBD1|TRBV14|.|TRBJ1-1
TGTGCCAGCAGCCAATCCTCCAGGGGGTGGACTGAAGCTTTCTTT
CASSQSSRGWTEAFF
>.|TRBV6-5|.|TRBJ1-1
TGTGCCAGCAGTTACCTGACAGGGAACACTGAAGCTTTCTTT
CASSYLTGNTEAFF
>.|TRBV9|.|TRBJ1-6
TGTGCCAGCAGCCAATCCGGGACACCGTTCTCGTCCCTCCACTTT
CASSQSGTPFSSLHF
>.|TRBV9|.|TRBJ2-1
TGTGCCAGCAGCGTTTGGCCGGGACTCACGGGACGGGAGCAGTTCTTC
CASSVWPGLTGREQFF
>.|TRBV13|.|TRBJ2-1
TGTGCCAGCAGCTTCTGGCAGGGGAATGAGCAGTTCTTC
CASSFWQGNEQFF
>TRBD1|TRBV25-1|.|TRBJ1-2
TGTGCCAGCAGAGAGACAGGGGATGGCTATGGCTACACCTTC
CASRETGDGYGYTF
>.|TRBV15|.|TRBJ1-5
TGTGCCACCAGCAGAGATACAGGGAGCAATCAGCCCCAGCATTTT
CATSRDTGSNQPQHF
>.|TRBV30|.|TRBJ2-5
TGTGCCTGGAGTTATGGGGGCCTGGGACAAGAGACCCAGTACTTC
CAWSYGGLGQETQYF
>.|TRBV18|.|TRBJ1-4
TGTGCCAGCTCACCACGGGCAGCCTCCGCAACTAATGAAAAACTGTTTTTT
CASSPRAASATNEKLFF
>.|TRBV6-1|.|TRBJ1-2
TGTGCCAGCCAGACTAACTATGGCTACACCTTC
CASQTNYGYTF
>TRBD1|TRBV9|.|TRBJ1-2
TGTGCCAGCAGCGCGGGACAGTGGATCGTTGGCTACACCTTC
CASSAGQWIVGYTF
>.|TRBV10-2|few|TRBJ2-7
TGCGCCAGCAGCACTAGCCCATCCTACGAGCAGTACTTC
CASSTSPSYEQYF
>.|TRBV7-9|.|TRBJ1-2
TGTGCCAGCACCCCCCCGGGACATTTC
CASTPPGHF
>TRBD1|TRBV28|.|TRBJ1-5
TGTGCCAGTAGGGACAGAGAGAATCAGCCCCAGCATTTT
CASRDRENQPQHF
>.|TRBV5-5|.|TRBJ1-3
TGTGCCAGCAGTCATGAGATCTCTGGAAACACCATATATTTT
CASSHEISGNTIYF
>.|TRBV10-1|.|TRBJ1-1
TGCGCCAGCAGTGAGCGACAGAACACTGAAGCTTTCTTT
CASSERQNTEAFF
>TRBD1|TRBV9|.|TRBJ1-1
TGTGCCAGCAGCGCACAGGGGAAAGAACATGTAGCTTTCTTT
CASSAQGKEHVAFF
>.|TRBV7-9|.|TRBJ2-7
TGTGCCAGCAGCTTAACGGGAGACGAGCAGTACTTC
CASSLTGDEQYF
>TRBD1|TRBV2|.|TRBJ1-5
TGTGCCAGCAGACAGGGGGGGGGTCAGCCCCAGCATTTT
CASRQGGGQPQHF
>.|TRBV6-5|medium-sized|TRBJ1-6
TGTGCCAGCAGTCCGGCGAGGGGGAGATCACCCCTCCACTTT
CASSPARGRSPLHF
>TRBD1|TRBV2|.|TRBJ1-5
TGTGCCAGCAGTGCCCTCACGACAGGGTCAGGAGCTAATCAGCCCCAGCATTTT
CASSALTTGSGANQPQHF
>.|TRBV27|.|TRBJ1-1
TGTGCCAGCAGTTTACGGCAGCGGAACACTGAAGCTTTCTTT
CASSLRQRNTEAFF